The clone carrying this TCR beta chain was counted between two and nine times. These data come from a study of T-cell memory formation after mild COVID-19. The CDR3 consists of 15 residues. Germline V gives CDR1 SGDLS, CDR2 YYNGEE. V lost 0 bases to trimming and J lost 4 bases, with 10 bases between them. TCRdb processed the 5' RACE reads anew with MiXCR; each CDR3 protein has one entry. The sample shows around 90,000 distinct CDR3 sequences, about 16% of them seen only once. This TCR came from a man younger than 35 who had mild COVID-19 (a few samples of this study predate the infection). Cell type and time point are not known. The chain has TRBV9 and TRBJ1-4; D ambiguous. Sequenced sample: PBMCs or a T cell subset sorted from them (not recorded which). CDR3 in amino acids: CASSVEGGSNEKLFF. The CDR3 nucleotides read TGTGCCAGCAGCGTAGAGGGAGGAAGTAATGAAAAACTGTTTTTT.